This T cell receptor (beta chain) was found in a study of cytomegalovirus exposure and HLA in healthy donors. All the people who gave samples were healthy bone marrow donors. CDR3 length: 13 residues. Germline-derived CDR1 and CDR2 are MNHEY and SMNVEV (reference sequence). Between the trimmed V and J ends, which lost 5 bases and 6 bases, there was a span of 11 bases. About this clone itself: No antigen is known for it.

The PCR employed 60 Vbeta primers together with 13 Jbeta primers. This table comes from immunoSEQ multiplex PCR, and its TCRdb copy is limited to in-frame clones, with some not included. The repertoire includes 150,000 to 200,000 clones, 75% to 90% of them detected once, and roughly 6.3% sits in the top ten. General observations from the study: A missense DCLRE1C variant was associated with V- and J-gene trimming of TCR beta chains in a later analysis, and an independent cohort replicated the association.

The receptor was isolated from a man aged 40-49 years in good health and CMV-seropositive. Input material: PBMCs. The chain has TRBV27 and TRBJ1-5; no clear D. CDR3 region: CASSPVATQPQHF. CDR3 DNA sequence: TGTGCCAGCAGTCCAGTGGCAACTCAGCCCCAGCATTTT.